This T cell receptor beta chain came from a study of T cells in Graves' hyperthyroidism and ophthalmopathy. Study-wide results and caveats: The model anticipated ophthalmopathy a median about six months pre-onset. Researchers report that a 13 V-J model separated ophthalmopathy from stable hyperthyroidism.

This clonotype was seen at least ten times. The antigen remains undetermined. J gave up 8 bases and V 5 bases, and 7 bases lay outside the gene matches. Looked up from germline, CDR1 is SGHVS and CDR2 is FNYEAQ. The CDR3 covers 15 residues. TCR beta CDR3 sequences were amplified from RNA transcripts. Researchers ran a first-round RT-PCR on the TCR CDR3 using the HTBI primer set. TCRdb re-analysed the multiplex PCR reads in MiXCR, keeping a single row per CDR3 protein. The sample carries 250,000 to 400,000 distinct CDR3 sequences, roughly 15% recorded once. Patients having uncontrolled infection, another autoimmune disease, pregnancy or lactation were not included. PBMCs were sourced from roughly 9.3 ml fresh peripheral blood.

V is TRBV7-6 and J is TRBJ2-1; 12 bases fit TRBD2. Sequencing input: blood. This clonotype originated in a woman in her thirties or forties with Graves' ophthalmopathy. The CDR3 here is CASSNPSGGAYEQFF. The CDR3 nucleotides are TGTGCCAGCAGCAATCCTAGCGGGGGGGCCTATGAGCAGTTCTTC. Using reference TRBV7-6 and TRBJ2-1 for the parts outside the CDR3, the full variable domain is GAGVSQSPRYKVTKRGQDVALRCDPISGHVSLYWYRQALGQGPEFLTYFNYEAQQDKSGLPNDRFSAERPEGSISTLTIQRTEQRDSAMYRCASSNPSGGAYEQFFGPGTRLTVL.